This T cell receptor (beta chain) was recovered during a study of T cell repertoires in cytomegalovirus infection. Study background: CMV infection plus the matching HLA type was flagged by public TCR beta signatures.

MiXCR, applied by TCRdb to the reads, yields one record per CDR3 protein. The profile shows some 940,000 distinct CDR3 sequences, 30% to 40% of them singletons. This CDR3 contains 12 residues. V shed 2 bases and J shed 3 bases, with 4 bases lying between them. Germline CDR1 and CDR2: MNHEY and SVGAGI. This clonotype came up a few times. Its cognate antigen is unknown. The gene calls are TRBV6-5 and TRBJ1-1, with D unclear. The clonotype originates from a human donor in good health (CMV status not recorded). Some clones in this sample may be carry-over from other donors' samples. The sample in question was cultured CD8+ T cells from PBMCs, obtained from culture after CMV antigen stimulation. The CDR3 DNA reads TGTGCCAGCAGTTACGCCGACACTGAAGCTTTCTTT. It translates to CASSYADTEAFF.